A single T cell receptor beta chain is shown here with its context. Its antigen is unidentified. Trimming removed 4 bases from V and 1 base from J; junction bases left unmatched: 4. The CDR3 sequence is 15 residues long. Germline CDR1 LGHNA, CDR2 YSLEER. The data are from a study of radiotherapy plus CTLA-4 blockade in lung cancer. Study-level findings and limits: Once radiotherapy plus ipilimumab had been given, TCR clones derived from tumor expanded in blood.

Sequencing used immunoSEQ multiplex PCR; TCRdb keeps in-frame clones, though not all of them. The sample lists around 72,000 clones; roughly 80% were seen once. The V gene is TRBV4-3, the J gene TRBJ2-1, with 7 nucleotides matching TRBD1. The TCR comes from a human donor with non-small cell lung cancer who had a complete response to radiotherapy plus ipilimumab. The material sequenced was peripheral blood, taken from a patient treated with radiotherapy plus ipilimumab. This CDR3 reads CASSLRQGSYNEQFF. The DNA of the CDR3 is TGCGCCAGCAGCCTACGACAGGGTTCCTACAATGAGCAGTTCTTC.